The clone carrying this T cell receptor beta chain showed up just a few times. These data belong to a study of blood T cell repertoires in COVID-19. J was trimmed by 4 bases and V by 3 bases; bases with no gene match: 15. From germline, CDR1 is SGHRS and CDR2 YFSETQ. CDR3 length: 17 amino acids. Repertoires were generated with immunoSEQ multiplex PCR, while TCRdb's copy carries only in-frame clones and drops some. Of roughly 260,000 clones listed, more than 85% are singletons. Sequences were obtained from peripheral blood. The source is a young adult with COVID-19, enrolled during active disease. The chain links TRBV5-1 to TRBJ2-7; 8 nucleotides align to TRBD1. CDR3 bases: TGCGCCAGCAGCTCGCTGGTTGGGACAGGATTAACTTACGAGCAGTACTTC. Translation gives CASSSLVGTGLTYEQYF.